The 22 T cell receptor beta chains in this list originate from one sample, sequenced in a study of OX40 agonist ivuxolimab in advanced cancers. The table came from immunoSEQ multiplex PCR; TCRdb's copy has only in-frame clones and leaves some out. The sample lists more than 65,000 clones, about 81% occurring once. The sequences come from CD4+ or CD8+ T cells sorted from blood, collected in a trial of the OX40 agonist ivuxolimab. The receptors were gathered from an adult with an advanced solid tumor such as melanoma, head and neck, liver or kidney cancer.

V usage is TRBV10-3 and J usage is TRBJ2-7, with D possibly being TRBD2 (5 bases). Germline CDR1 reads ENHRY; CDR2 reads SYGVKD. V gave up 7 bases and J gave up 6 bases, with 22 bases separating them. The CDR3 runs to 15 residues. In DNA, the CDR3 is TGTGCCATCATTAACGGGTCCTCCGGGGTTGGCGAGCAGTACTTC. Its translation: CAIINGSSGVGEQYF.

This clone was recorded once. The V gene is TRBV7-2, the J gene TRBJ2-2; 7 bases fit TRBD1. Germline V lookup: CDR1 SGHTA, CDR2 FQGNSA. The ends lost 4 bases at V and 4 bases at J; junction bases unmatched: 6. The CDR3 extends over 15 amino acids. The CDR3 spells CASSYTGTATGELFF. CDR3 bases: TGTGCCAGCAGCTACACCGGGACAGCCACCGGGGAGCTGTTTTTT.

This chain links TRBV7-9 with TRBJ2-5; 12 bases match TRBD2. The J segment lost 4 bases and the V segment lost 5 bases, leaving 2 bases of the junction unmatched. The length of the CDR3 is 14 residues. Germline V gene lookup returns CDR1 SEHNR and CDR2 FQNEAQ (reference sequence). CDR3 amino acids: CASSPSGRGETQYF. The CDR3 region has the DNA TGTGCCAGCAGCCCTAGCGGGAGGGGAGAGACCCAGTACTTC.

The rearrangement links TRBV7-9 to TRBJ2-7; 7 bases match TRBD1. Germline-derived CDR1 and CDR2 are SEHNR and FQNEAQ (reference sequence). The CDR3 contains 14 residues. The ends lost 5 bases at V and 5 bases at J; junction bases unmatched: 9. CDR3 in DNA: TGTGCCAGCAGCCGCGAAAGGACAGGACACGAGCAGTACTTC. Translating gives CASSRERTGHEQYF.

This clone was seen a few times. This chain joins TRBV29-1 and TRBJ1-1; D unresolved. Between the trimmed V and J ends, which lost 6 bases and 4 bases, there was a span of 18 bases. CDR3 length: 14 amino acids. The germline V gene encodes CDR1 SQVTM and CDR2 ANQGSEA. The DNA of the CDR3 is TGCAGCGTGTCACTGGACGCGGGTTCCACTGAAGCTTTCTTT. Its translation: CSVSLDAGSTEAFF.

This clone was detected a few times. J is TRBJ2-5 and V is TRBV6-4; TRBD1 aligns across 8 bases. Germline V gene sequence: CDR1 MRHNA, CDR2 SNTAGT. This CDR3 contains 16 residues. V dropped 8 bases and J dropped 2; count of bases not matched to a gene: 13. The CDR3 loop is CASLMQTGGRQETQYF. In DNA form, the CDR3 reads TGTGCCAGCCTTATGCAAACAGGGGGTCGACAAGAGACCCAGTACTTC.

The V gene is TRBV9, the J gene TRBJ1-2; the match to TRBD1 covers 7 bases. With V trimmed by 4 bases and J by 6 bases, 6 bases remained unmatched. There are 13 residues in the CDR3. Per the germline V gene, CDR1 is SGDLS and CDR2 is YYNGEE. CDR3 coding DNA: TGTGCCAGCAGCAGAGGGGGCTCGGATGGCTACACCTTC. Amino acid sequence: CASSRGGSDGYTF.

The chain couples TRBV7-2 to TRBJ2-7; possibly TRBD1 or TRBD2 for D (5 bases each). CDR1 and CDR2 from the germline V gene are SGHTA and FQGNSA. Trimming took 1 base from V and 5 from J, leaving 18 bases between them. This CDR3 contains 16 residues. The CDR3 coding sequence is TGTGCCAGCAGCTTAGGCCCCGGGGCCAGTCAAGACGAGCAGTACTTC. This gives the protein CASSLGPGASQDEQYF. Full variable domain (missing parts from reference TRBV7-2 and TRBJ2-7): GAGVSQSPSNKVTEKGKDVELRCDPISGHTALYWYRQSLGQGLEFLIYFQGNSAPDKSGLPSDRFSAERTGGSVSTLTIQRTQQEDSAVYLCASSLGPGASQDEQYFGPGTRLTVT.

This clone was observed a few times. The CDR3 reads CASSMGRNTYNEQFF. DNA for the CDR3: TGTGCCAGTAGTATGGGACGGAATACCTACAATGAGCAGTTCTTC. The chain uses TRBV19 and TRBJ2-1, with D perhaps TRBD1 or TRBD2 (5 bases each). The germline V and J ends were trimmed by 3 bases and 2 bases, with 11 bases remaining between them. Per the germline V gene, CDR1 is LNHDA and CDR2 is SQIVND (reference sequence). The CDR3 is 15 residues long.

The chain joins TRBV5-4 to TRBJ2-3; TRBD1 matches 8 bases. V dropped 3 bases and J dropped 9; count of bases not matched to a gene: 3. The CDR3 is 12 residues long. Per the germline V gene, CDR1 is SGHNT and CDR2 is YYREEE (reference sequence). CDR3 loop: CASSSGTGTQYF. The CDR3 DNA follows: TGTGCCAGCAGCTCAGGGACAGGCACGCAGTATTTT.

The genes are TRBV19 and TRBJ2-2, with no clear D. CDR1 LNHDA and CDR2 SQIVND come from the germline V gene (reference sequence). The V gene lost 1 base and the J gene lost 7 bases, with 7 bases spanning the gap. The CDR3 has 13 amino acids. CDR3: CASSIVSFGELFF. The CDR3 nucleotides read TGTGCCAGTAGTATAGTTAGTTTCGGGGAGCTGTTTTTT.

Remarks on this clone: A read error may account for a junction end that differs from germline. The chain has TRBV2 and TRBJ2-3, with 9 bases matching TRBD1. CDR1 is SNHLY, CDR2 FYNNEI, per germline. This CDR3 comprises 12 residues. The CDR3 protein is CASRGDRGWTDF. CDR3 DNA: TGTGCCAGCAGGGGCGACAGGGGGTGGACGGATTTT. The whole variable domain, remainder taken from reference TRBV2 and TRBJ2-3, is EPEVTQTPSHQVTQMGQEVILRCVPISNHLYFYWYRQILGQKVEFLVSFYNNEISEKSEIFDDQFSVERPDGSNFTLKIRSTKLEDSAMYFCASRGDRGWTDFGPGTRLTVL.

The chain is built from TRBV7-3 and TRBJ2-1; D is undetermined. Germline CDR1 is SGHTA and CDR2 is FQGTGA. The CDR3 has 15 amino acids. Trimming pared 2 bases from V and 7 bases from J, leaving 15 bases between. The CDR3 region has the DNA TGTGCCAGCAGCTTATTCGGATTCAACGCTAATGAGCAGTTCTTC. Residues: CASSLFGFNANEQFF.

V usage is TRBV27 and J usage is TRBJ2-7; D perhaps matches TRBD1 (6 bases). Trimming removed 3 bases from V and 4 bases from J, with 13 bases in between. CDR3 length: 14 amino acids. Germline loops: CDR1 MNHEY, CDR2 SMNVEV (reference sequence). Written as DNA, the CDR3 is TGTGCCAGCAGTTTCCGCCAGGGGATTTACGAGCAGTACTTC. Translation gives CASSFRQGIYEQYF.

The CDR3 nucleotides read TGTGCCAGCAGTGTAACAGGGTCCAGGCAGCCCCAGCATTTT. This encodes CASSVTGSRQPQHF. The chain uses TRBV25-1 and TRBJ1-5; D is perhaps TRBD1 (6 bases). Trimming pared 4 bases from V and 7 bases from J, leaving 14 bases between. The CDR3 consists of 14 residues. From germline, CDR1 is MGHDK and CDR2 SYGVNS.

This clone was picked up one time. This chain joins TRBV6-4 and TRBJ2-2, with 7 bases aligning to TRBD2. The CDR3 covers 13 residues. V dropped 3 bases and J dropped 7; count of bases not matched to a gene: 2. The V gene's germline CDR1 is MRHNA and CDR2 SNTAGT. The CDR3 is CASSEREHGELFF. CDR3 DNA: TGTGCCAGCAGTGAGCGGGAGCACGGGGAGCTGTTTTTT.

The rearrangement links TRBV30 to TRBJ1-3; D is undetermined. The V end lost 5 bases, the J end lost 6 bases, and 5 bases lay between the germline ends. Germline CDR1 GTSNPN, CDR2 SVGIG (reference sequence). The CDR3 contains 10 residues. CDR3 region: CAWGLNTIYF. The CDR3 bases are TGTGCCTGGGGACTAAACACCATATATTTT.

The chain is built from TRBV7-4 and TRBJ2-1, with 10 nucleotides matching TRBD2. Trimming removed 8 bases from V and 4 bases from J; junction bases left unmatched: 11. This CDR3 is 16 amino acids long. CDR1 is SGHVT, CDR2 SQSDAQ, per germline. The CDR3 coding sequence is TGTGCCAGCCTCACGACCGGGACTAGCGAGTACAATGAGCAGTTCTTC. Amino acids: CASLTTGTSEYNEQFF.

V is TRBV29-1 and J is TRBJ2-5; D is unresolved. CDR1 is SQVTM and CDR2 is ANQGSEA in the germline V gene. Trimming shortened V by 3 bases and J by 1 base, and 9 bases separated the two germline ends. CDR3 length: 13 residues. The CDR3 DNA follows: TGCAGCGTTGAGCCGCGGATCCAAGAGACCCAGTACTTC. It is translated as CSVEPRIQETQYF.

The V gene is TRBV11-2, the J gene TRBJ1-5; D is unclear. This CDR3 region has 14 residues. Deletions cut 3 bases from V and 7 bases from J, with 13 bases between. In germline, CDR1 is SGHAT, CDR2 FQNNGV. As DNA, the CDR3 is TGTGCCAGCAGCTTTGAAGGACTCGGCCAGCCCCAGCATTTT. Translated, it gives CASSFEGLGQPQHF.

This clone was picked up a small number of times. The rearrangement joins TRBV11-3 to TRBJ2-1; 9 bases are shared with TRBD1. The CDR3 consists of 14 residues. V lost 5 bases and J lost 7; bases outside the gene matches: 6. Germline CDR1 and CDR2: SGHNT and YENEEA. The CDR3 is CASSLMTGGNEQFF. Here the CDR3 DNA reads TGTGCCAGCAGCCTTATGACAGGGGGAAATGAGCAGTTCTTC. Using reference TRBV11-3 and TRBJ2-1 for the parts outside the CDR3, the full variable domain is EAGVVQSPRYKIIEKKQPVAFWCNPISGHNTLYWYLQNLGQGPELLIRYENEEAVDDSQLPKDRFSAERLKGVDSTLKIQPAELGDSAVYLCASSLMTGGNEQFFGPGTRLTVL.

V gene TRBV29-1 combines with J gene TRBJ1-4, with 7 bases fitting TRBD1. The CDR3 is made up of 14 amino acids. After removal of 6 bases from V and 5 bases from J, the junction contained 9 bases not matched to a gene. Germline CDR1 reads SQVTM; CDR2 reads ANQGSEA. The CDR3 region has the DNA TGCAGCGTAGCACCGGGACAGCTCAATGAAAAACTGTTTTTT. Amino acids: CSVAPGQLNEKLFF. Complete variable domain (other parts from reference TRBV29-1 and TRBJ1-4): SAVISQKPSRDICQRGTSLTIQCQVDSQVTMMFWYRQQPGQSLTLIATANQGSEATYESGFVIDKFPISRPNLTFSTLTVSNMSPEDSSIYLCSVAPGQLNEKLFFGSGTQLSVL.